The entry below gives a single T cell receptor (beta chain) sequence along with its context. Donors were treated with nivolumab, ipilimumab, aspirin, and low-dose cyclophosphamide and radiotherapy. Eligible patients bore advanced solid tumors devoid of tumor-infiltrating lymphocytes. The data derive from a study of low-dose radiotherapy and immunotherapy resistance in tumors. At the level of the study: Oral administration of aspirin 300 mg daily occurred for four cycles, commencing at cycle 1 day 1.

J lost 8 bases, V lost 0 bases, and 3 bases had no gene match. The CDR3 covers 14 residues. CDR1 is SGHAT and CDR2 is FQNNGV in the germline V gene. cDNA synthesis used a TRAV/TRBV-specific primer set for both chains. TCR amplification involved 20 PCR cycles with a constant-region primer and V-primer adapter. From the reads, TCRdb called clonotypes with MiXCR, one entry per CDR3 protein. The sample records roughly 18,000 distinct CDR3 sequences, around 74% being singletons. This TCR was recovered from a human donor with advanced metastatic prostate, ovarian, gallbladder or colorectal cancer (not recorded which). This table probably holds off-target reads from a library built for another chain. The chain uses TRBV11-2 and TRBJ1-1; 10 bases align to TRBD1. For the CDR3, the DNA is TGTGCCAGCAGCTTAGACCGGGACAGGGGAGAAGCTTTCTTT. It yields the protein CASSLDRDRGEAFF.